This TCR beta chain was observed in a study of blood T cell repertoires in COVID-19. Some clones are missing from TCRdb's copy, which holds only in-frame ones; the method was immunoSEQ multiplex PCR. Here the sample spans a few hundred thousand clones, more than 80% being singletons. The CDR3 spans 11 residues. V gave up 6 bases and J gave up 6 bases, with 6 bases separating them. The germline gives CDR1 MDHEN, CDR2 SYDVKM. Cohort allocation depended upon clinical history that participants reported. The chain is built from TRBV28 and TRBJ2-4; D perhaps matches TRBD2 (5 bases). This clonotype was sampled from a man aged 25-40 years who had recovered from COVID-19. The specimen was PBMCs or T cells enriched from blood (not recorded which). For the CDR3, the DNA is TGTGCCAGCAGCGGGGTAAACATTCAGTACTTC. It translates to CASSGVNIQYF.